This entry lists 20 T cell receptor beta chains sequenced from one sample in a study of long-term antiretroviral therapy in people with HIV. The run of the v3.0 immunoSEQ assay was at survey level. Method: immunoSEQ multiplex PCR; TCRdb's copy keeps in-frame clones and lacks some. Of about 31,000 clones listed, more than 85% are singletons. The sample was unsorted PBMCs, taken roughly 5 years before starting antiretroviral therapy. These receptors all come from a man in his fifties with HIV.

The chain recombines TRBV2 with TRBJ1-1; tentatively, D is TRBD1 (5 bases). Germline V gene sequence: CDR1 SNHLY, CDR2 FYNNEI. Trimming left V 5 bases short and J 8 bases short, with 9 bases between. This CDR3 is built from 11 residues. The CDR3 DNA follows: TGTGCCAGCAGTCGACAGATAGAAGCTTTCTTT. Translating it yields CASSRQIEAFF.

The rearrangement joins TRBV5-6 to TRBJ2-1, with TRBD2 as a possible D gene (7 bases). This CDR3 is built from 17 residues. The V and J ends lost 2 bases and 2 bases respectively, with 17 bases between them. Germline CDR1 is SGHDT and CDR2 is YYEEEE. CDR3 DNA sequence: TGTGCCAGCAGCTTCGGGGGGTTGGGACAAGCCTACAATGAGCAGTTCTTC. This encodes CASSFGGLGQAYNEQFF.

The rearrangement links TRBV9 to TRBJ1-2; tentative D call: TRBD1 (6 bases). The CDR3 runs 15 residues. V was shortened by 4 bases and J by 3 bases, with 16 bases between the two germline ends. Germline V lookup: CDR1 SGDLS, CDR2 YYNGEE. This chain's CDR3 is CASSPRGRKDYGYTF. CDR3 in DNA: TGTGCCAGCAGCCCCCGGGGGCGGAAAGACTATGGCTACACCTTC.

J is TRBJ1-6 and V is TRBV9; weak D call: TRBD1 (5 bases). Germline V gene lookup returns CDR1 SGDLS and CDR2 YYNGEE. The CDR3 spans 14 residues. V shed 3 bases and J shed 4 bases, with 8 bases lying between them. The CDR3 DNA follows: TGTGCCAGCAGCGCACACAGGTATAATTCACCCCTCCACTTT. Its translation: CASSAHRYNSPLHF. The full variable domain, completed using reference TRBV9 and TRBJ1-6, is DSGVTQTPKHLITATGQRVTLRCSPRSGDLSVYWYQQSLDQGLQFLIQYYNGEERAKGNILERFSAQQFPDLHSELNLSSLELGDSALYFCASSAHRYNSPLHFGNGTRLTVT.

The J gene is TRBJ2-7, the V gene TRBV6-1, with D possibly being TRBD1 or TRBD2 (5 bases each). The ends were cut back, 6 bases at V and 5 bases at J, with 14 bases in the middle. The V gene's germline CDR1 is MNHNS and CDR2 SASEGT. This CDR3 has 13 residues. Here the CDR3 reads CASRRDVLDEQYF. Written as DNA, the CDR3 is TGTGCCAGCAGACGGGACGTACTAGACGAGCAGTACTTC.

The rearrangement uses TRBV5-6 and TRBJ2-3; 8 positions agree with TRBD2. CDR3 length equals 17 residues. CDR1 is SGHDT and CDR2 is YYEEEE in the germline V gene. V trimming: 2 bases; J trimming: 0 bases; junction bases outside the gene matches: 8. CDR3 amino acids: CASSLVKRGPSTDTQYF. In DNA form, the CDR3 reads TGTGCCAGCAGCTTAGTTAAGCGGGGGCCTAGCACAGATACGCAGTATTTT.

The gene calls are TRBV7-2 and TRBJ2-7; tentative D call: TRBD1 (5 bases). Trimming removed 3 bases at V and 0 bases at J, with 9 bases between. The CDR3 sequence is 14 residues long. Germline CDR1 reads SGHTA; CDR2 reads FQGNSA. CDR3 bases: TGTGCCAGCAGCTTGGGGCTAACCTCCTACGAGCAGTACTTC. This sequence encodes CASSLGLTSYEQYF.

V gene TRBV5-4 combines with J gene TRBJ1-2; TRBD1 is a possible D gene (5 bases). V dropped 4 bases and J dropped 10 bases, with 17 bases sitting between them. The CDR3 extends over 13 amino acids. The germline V gene encodes CDR1 SGHNT and CDR2 YYREEE (reference sequence). The CDR3 DNA reads TGTGCCAGCAGCACCCCGGTCGGGGGTTTCTACACCTTC. Translating it yields CASSTPVGGFYTF.

The chain has TRBV5-1 and TRBJ2-7; D ambiguous. The CDR3 runs 13 residues. V was cut by 5 bases and J by 2 bases, with 11 bases left in between. Germline values: CDR1 SGHRS, CDR2 YFSETQ. The CDR3 DNA reads as TGCGCCAGCAGTCGGGCGCAGACCTACGAGCAGTACTTC. It is translated as CASSRAQTYEQYF.

The rearrangement links TRBV28 to TRBJ2-7; a possible D gene is TRBD2 (5 bases). Germline CDR1 and CDR2: MDHEN and SYDVKM. Deletions cut 2 bases from V and 1 base from J, with 9 bases between. CDR3 length equals 14 residues. CDR3 sequence reads: CASSLGGVSYEQYF. As DNA, the CDR3 is TGTGCCAGCAGTTTAGGAGGCGTGTCCTACGAGCAGTACTTC.

The chain couples TRBV28 to TRBJ2-7, with 7 bases aligning to TRBD2. This CDR3 has 14 amino acids. Germline CDR1 and CDR2: MDHEN and SYDVKM. Trimming cost V 6 bases and J 0 bases; bases outside gene matches: 5. The CDR3 spells CASSPGGSSYEQYF. The CDR3 DNA reads as TGTGCCAGCAGCCCCGGCGGGAGCTCCTACGAGCAGTACTTC.

V is TRBV10-3 and J is TRBJ1-1; D gene unclear. CDR1 and CDR2 from the germline V gene are ENHRY and SYGVKD. The CDR3 consists of 14 residues. V shed 0 bases and J shed 0 bases, with 5 bases lying between them. This chain's CDR3 is CAISESRMNTEAFF. The CDR3 bases are TGTGCCATCAGTGAGTCACGGATGAACACTGAAGCTTTCTTT.

The genes are TRBV10-1 and TRBJ2-7; perhaps TRBD2 as D (5 bases). The CDR3 length is 14 residues. Per germline, CDR1 WNHNN and CDR2 SYGVQD (reference sequence). Trimming removed 3 bases from V and 2 bases from J, with 11 bases in between. This chain's CDR3 is CASSDGGLTYEQYF. Written as DNA, the CDR3 is TGCGCCAGCAGTGACGGCGGGTTAACCTACGAGCAGTACTTC.

CDR3: CAWSRTGGVEQYF. The DNA of the CDR3 is TGTGCCTGGAGCCGGACAGGGGGTGTTGAGCAGTACTTC. This rearrangement joins TRBV30 to TRBJ2-7, with 10 bases lining up with TRBD1. The CDR3 has 13 residues. With V trimmed by 3 bases and J by 7 bases, 6 bases remained unmatched. Looked up from germline, CDR1 is GTSNPN and CDR2 is SVGIG (reference sequence).

The CDR3: CASSTRIAGPYEQYF. The CDR3, as DNA: TGTGCCAGCAGCACCCGGATAGCGGGGCCCTACGAGCAGTACTTC. This chain links TRBV5-4 with TRBJ2-7, with TRBD2 identical over 8 bases. The length of the CDR3 is 15 residues. In germline, CDR1 is SGHNT, CDR2 YYREEE (reference sequence). V gave up 4 bases and J gave up 2 bases; unmatched junction bases: 8.

This clone appeared a few times. The rearrangement uses TRBV9 and TRBJ2-7; 12 positions match TRBD1. Germline-derived CDR1 and CDR2 are SGDLS and YYNGEE. The CDR3 has 18 amino acids. V shed 2 bases, J shed 6 bases, and the junction held 15 bases outside the gene matches. CDR3 residues: CASSVGWGLGQGAVEQYF. CDR3 in DNA: TGTGCCAGCAGCGTTGGGTGGGGCCTGGGACAGGGGGCGGTCGAGCAGTACTTC.

The rearrangement joins TRBV5-8 to TRBJ2-2; D remains ambiguous. The V gene's germline CDR1 is SGHTS and CDR2 YDEGEE. This CDR3 contains 15 residues. The V end lost 1 base, the J end lost 6 bases, and 13 bases lay between the germline ends. CDR3 loop: CASSLNPPFAGELFF. CDR3 DNA: TGTGCCAGCAGCTTGAACCCCCCTTTTGCCGGGGAGCTGTTTTTT.

The chain has TRBV20-1 and TRBJ2-5; D is unresolved. V was trimmed by 0 bases and J by 5 bases, leaving 4 bases between them. The CDR3 has 11 amino acids. CDR1 is DFQATT, CDR2 SNEGSKA, per germline (reference sequence). In DNA, the CDR3 is TGCAGTGCTAGAGATCGGGAGACCCAGTACTTC. Translation gives CSARDRETQYF.

This clone was observed a few times. This chain uses TRBV10-1 with TRBJ2-7; D not resolved. There are 12 residues in the CDR3. Trimming pared 4 bases from V and 6 bases from J, leaving 10 bases between. The germline CDR1 and CDR2 sequences are WNHNN and SYGVQD (reference sequence). The CDR3 DNA reads TGCGCCAGCAGTGCCCCAGGCGGCGAGCAGTACTTC. It codes for CASSAPGGEQYF.

This sequence joins TRBV29-1 and TRBJ2-1; 9 positions agree with TRBD1. Trimming removed 6 bases from V and 6 bases from J; junction bases left unmatched: 9. The CDR3 spans 14 residues. Germline V gene sequence: CDR1 SQVTM, CDR2 ANQGSEA. The CDR3 coding sequence is TGCAGCGTGATACAGGGGGCTGGAGGCAATGAGCAGTTCTTC. Its protein product is CSVIQGAGGNEQFF.